The table lists the clone carrying this TCR beta chain with a few counts. Antigen: not known. After constant-region reverse-primer amplification, full-length variable regions underwent semi-nested PCR with Nested Universal Primer A. In TCRdb, the 5' RACE reads were re-called with MiXCR into one record per CDR3 protein. The sample lists about 57,000 distinct CDR3 sequences, approximately 26% occurring once. Notes on the study in general: The larger cohort examined one V-J beta rearrangement, not whole repertoires. The TCR gene usage of tumor memory CD4+ T cells clustered together with blood and lymph node memory CD4+ cells and with lymph node naive CD4+ cells.

The CDR3 is 14 amino acids. Germline assignment: CDR1 SNHLY and CDR2 FYNNEI. Losses at the gene ends were 8 bases for V and 2 bases for J; bases not matched to a gene: 6. Tregs were sorted as CD4+CD25+CD127-/low cells. This sequence originates from a female donor with breast cancer. This chain joins TRBV2 and TRBJ2-1, with 7 bases aligning to TRBD1. The sample taken for sequencing was tumor-infiltrating Tregs sorted from the breast tumor. The CDR3 sequence is CASLGTVPYNEQFF. Written as DNA, the CDR3 is TGTGCCAGCTTGGGGACAGTCCCCTACAATGAGCAGTTCTTC. Full variable domain (rest looked up from reference TRBV2 and TRBJ2-1): EPEVTQTPSHQVTQMGQEVILRCVPISNHLYFYWYRQILGQKVEFLVSFYNNEISEKSEIFDDQFSVERPDGSNFTLKIRSTKLEDSAMYFCASLGTVPYNEQFFGPGTRLTVL.